The sequence of this T cell receptor (beta chain) was determined in a study of response to subunit inactivated influenza vaccine. Study-wide results and caveats: Seasonal influenza vaccination, on each occasion, was suggested by the authors to recruit few new T cells.

From germline, CDR1 is LGHNA and CDR2 YNFKEQ. This CDR3 comprises 15 residues. The V gene end was trimmed by 0 bases and the J gene end by 6 bases; junction bases not matched to a gene: 3. MiXCR was run by TCRdb on the RT-PCR reads, yielding one entry per CDR3 protein. Of almost 600,000 distinct CDR3 sequences listed, approximately 14% are singletons. In this sample, this clonotype turned up many times. Antigen: not known. This clonotype originated in a man in his fifties who received an inactivated influenza vaccine. Material: PBMCs from blood, obtained roughly 13 days after vaccination. This chain uses TRBV4-2 with TRBJ2-2; 8 positions agree with TRBD2. The CDR3 bases are TGTGCCAGCAGCCAAGAAGCGGGAGCGGCCGGGGAGCTGTTTTTT. Translating gives CASSQEAGAAGELFF.